A single sample gave rise to the 7 T cell receptor beta chains below, sequenced in a study of T cells in localized non-small cell lung cancer (dated by TCRdb to 2019 to 2021). The protocol used for the library was the immunoSEQ multiplex PCR assay. Imported from immuneACCESS, the table was reduced by TCRdb to in-frame sequences with V and J called. These copies leave out some clones; in studies compared against another copy, an unresolved V gene accounts for under half, and the cause of the remainder is not known. In this sample the table shows more than 2,000 clones, approximately 30% of which occur a single time. The biggest ten clones account for over 25% of the sample. The material sequenced was normal lung tissue next to the tumor, taken before any cancer treatment. The source of these receptors is a man aged 35-69 years with stage I lung adenocarcinoma.

The chain employs TRBV10-2 and TRBJ2-7; weak D call: TRBD2 (5 bases). Germline V gene sequence: CDR1 WSHSY, CDR2 SAAADI. Trimming took off 3 bases at V and 2 bases at J, with 8 bases between the two ends. This CDR3 comprises 13 residues. The CDR3, as DNA: TGCGCCAGCAGTGATGGACTGCCCTACGAGCAGTACTTC. It specifies CASSDGLPYEQYF.

In DNA, the CDR3 is TGCGCCAGCAGCTTGTTGCCAGACCAAGAGACCCAGTACTTC. Translated, it gives CASSLLPDQETQYF. The chain combines TRBV5-1 with TRBJ2-5, with D unclear. The CDR3 is 14 amino acids. The germline gives CDR1 SGHRS, CDR2 YFSETQ. V lost 1 base to trimming and J lost 0 bases, with 7 bases between them.

The V and J genes are TRBV11-3 and TRBJ1-6; D ambiguous. This CDR3 comprises 15 residues. Trimming took 4 bases from V and 6 from J, leaving 13 bases between them. The germline V gene encodes CDR1 SGHNT and CDR2 YENEEA. The CDR3 DNA sequence: TGTGCCAGCAGCTCGACGGCGGGATCTAATTCACCCCTCCACTTT. Translation: CASSSTAGSNSPLHF.

V usage is TRBV7-2 and J usage is TRBJ1-6; no firm D call. Trimming took off 5 bases at V and 4 bases at J, with 6 bases between the two ends. The CDR3 loop spans 13 amino acids. Germline-derived CDR1 and CDR2 are SGHTA and FQGNSA. This CDR3 is CASSREYNSPLHF. DNA of the CDR3: TGTGCCAGCAGCCGGGAGTATAATTCACCCCTCCACTTT.

This clone was observed a handful of times. V is TRBV19 and J is TRBJ2-1; 9 nucleotides match TRBD1. This CDR3 contains 16 residues. V trimming: 5 bases; J trimming: 7 bases; junction bases outside the gene matches: 12. Germline V gene data show CDR1 as LNHDA and CDR2 as SQIVND (reference sequence). As DNA, the CDR3 is TGTGCCAGTAGTGCAAGCGGGACAGGGTTTACGAATGAGCAGTTCTTC. This codes for CASSASGTGFTNEQFF.

The chain has TRBV11-3 and TRBJ1-6; 9 positions match TRBD1. Germline V gene sequence: CDR1 SGHNT, CDR2 YENEEA. This CDR3 has 16 residues. The V gene end was trimmed by 4 bases and the J gene end by 5 bases; junction bases not matched to a gene: 6. The CDR3 here is CASSSLRDRDNSPLHF. The CDR3 DNA follows: TGTGCCAGCAGCTCTTTAAGGGACAGGGATAATTCACCCCTCCACTTT.

CDR3 sequence (DNA): TGTGCCAGCTCTTCCCACAGCCCCAGCGAGCAGTACTTC. Its translation is CASSSHSPSEQYF. This rearrangement joins TRBV18 to TRBJ2-7; no clear D gene. Germline loops: CDR1 KGHSH, CDR2 LQKENI. The germline V and J ends were trimmed by 6 bases and 6 bases, with 15 bases remaining between them. The CDR3 length is 13 residues.